Listed here are 7 T cell receptor beta chains from one sample, sequenced in a study of cytomegalovirus exposure and HLA in healthy donors. 13 Jbeta primers and 60 Vbeta primers were used for the PCR. Profiling relied on immunoSEQ multiplex PCR, and the TCRdb table lists in-frame clones only, not all of them. This table holds 170,000 or so clones, 81% found once. Sequencing was performed on PBMCs. Receptors were obtained from a woman aged 30 to 39 in good health and CMV-seronegative.

CDR3 in DNA: TGTGCCAGCAGTTCCTTCCTGTCAAGCGGGAGGGACAATGAGCAGTTCTTC. It specifies CASSSFLSSGRDNEQFF. The V gene is TRBV27, the J gene TRBJ2-1, with TRBD2 identical over 10 bases. Trimming at V came to 4 bases and at J to 5 bases, leaving 11 bases not matched to a gene. Germline V CDR1 and CDR2: MNHEY, SMNVEV (reference sequence). This CDR3 comprises 17 residues.

This sequence joins TRBV4-1 and TRBJ2-7, with D maybe TRBD1 (6 bases). The germline V and J ends were trimmed by 4 bases and 4 bases, with 14 bases remaining between them. Germline V lookup: CDR1 MGHRA, CDR2 YSYEKL. The CDR3 sequence is 14 residues long. Here the CDR3 DNA reads TGCGCCAGCAGCCTCCGAAATGGACAGTACGAGCAGTACTTC. Its protein is CASSLRNGQYEQYF.

The V and J genes are TRBV5-4 and TRBJ2-7, with a tentative D call TRBD2 (6 bases). Per germline, CDR1 SGHNT and CDR2 YYREEE (reference sequence). This CDR3 has 14 residues. Trimming removed 0 bases from V and 3 bases from J, with 10 bases in between. CDR3 nucleotides: TGTGCCAGCAGCTTGGAAGGAGGGGACTACGAGCAGTACTTC. Protein sequence: CASSLEGGDYEQYF.

The chain employs TRBV5-4 and TRBJ2-7; TRBD2 matches 8 bases. CDR1 and CDR2 from the germline V gene are SGHNT and YYREEE (reference sequence). The CDR3 is 15 residues long. Trimming at V came to 0 bases and at J to 3 bases, leaving 5 bases not matched to a gene. The CDR3 region is CASSLALAGSYEQYF. The CDR3 DNA sequence: TGTGCCAGCAGCTTGGCCTTAGCGGGAAGCTACGAGCAGTACTTC.

This rearrangement joins TRBV7-8 to TRBJ2-7, with 8 positions matching TRBD1. J lost 5 bases, V lost 5 bases, and 8 bases had no gene match. Germline V gene data show CDR1 as SGHVS and CDR2 as FQNEAQ. CDR3 length: 14 residues. The CDR3 nucleotides are TGTGCCAGCAGCCGACGGGACAGGTCGAACGAGCAGTACTTC. Translating gives CASSRRDRSNEQYF.

This chain connects TRBV5-5 to TRBJ2-2; D unclear. V lost 0 bases and J 0 bases, leaving 3 bases between the germline ends. CDR1 is SGHKS, CDR2 YYEKEE, per germline (reference sequence). There are 14 residues in the CDR3. DNA for the CDR3: TGTGCCAGCAGCTTGGGGCCGAACACCGGGGAGCTGTTTTTT. Amino acid sequence: CASSLGPNTGELFF.

The chain joins TRBV27 to TRBJ2-1, with a tentative D call TRBD2 (6 bases). Germline V gives CDR1 MNHEY, CDR2 SMNVEV (reference sequence). The CDR3 is made up of 16 amino acids. Trimming took off 3 bases at V and 4 bases at J, with 16 bases between the two ends. The CDR3 here is CASSFSPGVPYNEQFF. The CDR3 DNA sequence: TGTGCCAGCAGTTTCTCTCCGGGGGTCCCATACAATGAGCAGTTCTTC.